The clone carrying this TCR beta chain was recorded once. The antigen is undetermined. This record comes from a study of PD-1 blockade in mismatch repair-deficient tumors. Study-level background: Patients had about a dozen mismatch repair-deficient cancer types, all previously treated and progressing. General observations from the study: Rapid post-treatment expansion, then contraction, generally preceding radiologic response, marked tumor-resident clones.

Every patient had mismatch repair deficiency by PCR or immunohistochemistry. TCRs were sequenced from three patients responding to pembrolizumab. The protocol was immunoSEQ multiplex PCR, while the TCRdb copy is restricted to in-frame clones and leaves out a portion. This table holds 70,000 to 90,000 clones, approximately 80% found once. J gave up 4 bases and V 3 bases, and 10 bases lay outside the gene matches. Looked up from germline, CDR1 is SGDLS and CDR2 is YYNGEE. The CDR3 extends over 16 amino acids. The J gene is TRBJ1-3, the V gene TRBV9; the match to TRBD1 covers 7 bases. This specimen consisted of peripheral blood, obtained 44 weeks after starting pembrolizumab. The sequence came from an adult with mismatch repair-deficient cancer. The CDR3 nucleotides read TGTGCCAGCAGCGGAGATCGACAGGGCCCGGGAAACACCATATATTTT. It yields the protein CASSGDRQGPGNTIYF.